This T cell receptor (beta chain) came from a study of PD-L1 blockade in urothelial cancer. Across the whole study: Samples came from 3 weeks, at the second dose, and 6 weeks into treatment.

Per the germline V gene, CDR1 is SNHLY and CDR2 is FYNNEI. The CDR3 has 15 residues. Trimming removed 4 bases from V and 2 bases from J; junction bases left unmatched: 1. Time point of the sample: pretreatment peripheral blood. Sequencing used immunoSEQ multiplex PCR; TCRdb keeps in-frame clones, though not all of them. The profile shows roughly 50,000 clones, approximately 85% of them singletons. This sequence was found in a man aged 70-80 years with urothelial cancer. The source was PBMCs, collected around atezolizumab (anti-PD-L1) treatment. This chain joins TRBV2 and TRBJ2-1; 11 bases are a match to TRBD2. The CDR3 DNA sequence: TGTGCCAGCAGTGCGGGACTAGCGGCCTACAATGAGCAGTTCTTC. Amino acid sequence: CASSAGLAAYNEQFF.